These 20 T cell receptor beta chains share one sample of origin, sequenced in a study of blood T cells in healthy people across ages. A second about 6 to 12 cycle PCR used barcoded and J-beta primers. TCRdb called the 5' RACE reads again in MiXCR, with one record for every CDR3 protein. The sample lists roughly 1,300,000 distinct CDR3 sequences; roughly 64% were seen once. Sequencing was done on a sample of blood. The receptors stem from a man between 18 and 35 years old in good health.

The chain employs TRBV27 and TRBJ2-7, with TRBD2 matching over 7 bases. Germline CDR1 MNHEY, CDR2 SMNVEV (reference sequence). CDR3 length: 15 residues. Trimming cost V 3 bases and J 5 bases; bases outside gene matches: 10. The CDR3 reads CASSFTIRLAHEQYF. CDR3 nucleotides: TGTGCCAGCAGTTTTACTATCAGACTAGCCCACGAGCAGTACTTC.

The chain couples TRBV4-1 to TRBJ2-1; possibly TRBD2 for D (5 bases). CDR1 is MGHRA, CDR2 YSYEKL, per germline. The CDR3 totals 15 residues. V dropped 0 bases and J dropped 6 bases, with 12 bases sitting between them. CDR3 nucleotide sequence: TGCGCCAGCAGCCAAGAGACCAGGACTTCCAATGAGCAGTTCTTC. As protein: CASSQETRTSNEQFF.

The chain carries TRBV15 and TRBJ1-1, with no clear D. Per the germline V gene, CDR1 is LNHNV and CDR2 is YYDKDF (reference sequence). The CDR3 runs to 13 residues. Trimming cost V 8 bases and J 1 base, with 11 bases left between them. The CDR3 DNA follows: TGTGCCACCCACCCTCAGGAGAACACTGAAGCTTTCTTT. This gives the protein CATHPQENTEAFF.

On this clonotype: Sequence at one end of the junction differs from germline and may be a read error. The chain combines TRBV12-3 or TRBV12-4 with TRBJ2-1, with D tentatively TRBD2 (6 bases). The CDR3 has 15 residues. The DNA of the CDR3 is TGCGCCAGCAGTTCTACTAGCTTCTCCTACAATGAGCAGTTCTTC. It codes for CASSSTSFSYNEQFF.

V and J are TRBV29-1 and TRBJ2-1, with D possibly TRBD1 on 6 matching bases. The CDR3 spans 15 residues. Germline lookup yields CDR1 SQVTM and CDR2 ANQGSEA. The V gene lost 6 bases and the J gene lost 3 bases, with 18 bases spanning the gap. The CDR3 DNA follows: TGCAGCGTGGAGGTTGGACAGTCCTTCTACAATGAGCAGTTCTTC. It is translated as CSVEVGQSFYNEQFF.

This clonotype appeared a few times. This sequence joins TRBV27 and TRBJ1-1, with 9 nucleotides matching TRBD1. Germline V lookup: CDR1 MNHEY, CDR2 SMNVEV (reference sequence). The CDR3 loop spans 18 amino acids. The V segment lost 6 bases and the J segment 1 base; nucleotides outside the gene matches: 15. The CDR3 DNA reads TGTGCCAGCAGGATTAGAGGGTTACAGGGGGCGAGGAACACTGAAGCTTTCTTT. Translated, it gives CASRIRGLQGARNTEAFF.

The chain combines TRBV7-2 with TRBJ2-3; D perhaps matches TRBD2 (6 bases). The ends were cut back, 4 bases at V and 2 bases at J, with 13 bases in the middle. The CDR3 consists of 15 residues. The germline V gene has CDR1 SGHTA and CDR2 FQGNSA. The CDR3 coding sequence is TGTGCCAGCAGCTCCCGTCCGGGAGACACAGATACGCAGTATTTT. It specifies CASSSRPGDTDTQYF.

This CDR3 is CATSDFRWDRETDTQYF. DNA of the CDR3: TGTGCCACCAGTGATTTTCGTTGGGACAGGGAGACCGATACGCAGTATTTT. The chain employs TRBV24-1 and TRBJ2-3; TRBD1 matches at 9 bases. This CDR3 comprises 17 residues. Per the germline V gene, CDR1 is KGHDR and CDR2 is SFDVKD. Losses at the gene ends were 1 base for V and 6 bases for J; bases not matched to a gene: 10.

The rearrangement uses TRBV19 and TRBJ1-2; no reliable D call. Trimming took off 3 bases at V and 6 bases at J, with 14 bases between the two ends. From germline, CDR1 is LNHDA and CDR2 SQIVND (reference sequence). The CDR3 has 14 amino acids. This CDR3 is CASSIRSTIDGYTF. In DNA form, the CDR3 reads TGTGCCAGTAGTATCCGCTCGACGATCGATGGCTACACCTTC.

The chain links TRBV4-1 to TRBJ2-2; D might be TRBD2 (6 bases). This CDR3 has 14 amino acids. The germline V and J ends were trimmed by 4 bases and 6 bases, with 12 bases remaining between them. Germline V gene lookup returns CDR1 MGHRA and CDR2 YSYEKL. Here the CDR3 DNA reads TGCGCCAGCAGCCTTCCTCTAGCGTCCGGGGAGCTGTTTTTT. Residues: CASSLPLASGELFF.

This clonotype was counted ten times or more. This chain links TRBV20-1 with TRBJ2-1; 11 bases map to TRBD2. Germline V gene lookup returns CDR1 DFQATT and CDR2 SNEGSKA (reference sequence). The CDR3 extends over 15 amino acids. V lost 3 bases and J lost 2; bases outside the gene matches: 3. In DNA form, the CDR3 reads TGCAGTGCTAGGGGGGGACTAGCGGCCTACAATGAGCAGTTCTTC. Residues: CSARGGLAAYNEQFF.

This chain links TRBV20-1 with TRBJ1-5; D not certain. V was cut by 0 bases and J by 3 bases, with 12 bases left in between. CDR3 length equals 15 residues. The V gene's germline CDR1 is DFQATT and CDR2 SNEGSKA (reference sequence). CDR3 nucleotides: TGCAGTGCTAGAGATGACGGCGGTCCCAATCAGCCCCAGCATTTT. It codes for CSARDDGGPNQPQHF.

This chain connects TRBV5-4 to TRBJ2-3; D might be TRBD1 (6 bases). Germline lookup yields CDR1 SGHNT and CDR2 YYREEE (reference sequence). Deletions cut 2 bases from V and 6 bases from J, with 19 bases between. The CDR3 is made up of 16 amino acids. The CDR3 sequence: CASSFRGRQAPDTQYF. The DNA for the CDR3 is TGTGCCAGCAGCTTTCGAGGCAGACAGGCCCCGGATACGCAGTATTTT.

The CDR3 DNA reads as TGCAGTGCTAACGACAGGGGCCAGCCCCAGCATTTT. It encodes CSANDRGQPQHF. V usage is TRBV20-1 and J usage is TRBJ1-5; TRBD1 aligns across 8 bases. This CDR3 has 12 residues. The ends lost 4 bases at V and 7 bases at J; junction bases unmatched: 3. Germline values: CDR1 DFQATT, CDR2 SNEGSKA (reference sequence).

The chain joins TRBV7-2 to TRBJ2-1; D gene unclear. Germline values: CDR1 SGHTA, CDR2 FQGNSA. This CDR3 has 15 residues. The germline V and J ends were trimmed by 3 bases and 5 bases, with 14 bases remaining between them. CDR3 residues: CASSFSGVSDNEQFF. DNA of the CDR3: TGTGCCAGCAGCTTCTCTGGGGTCAGTGACAATGAGCAGTTCTTC.

In DNA, the CDR3 is TGTGCCAGCAGTTTAGGGGGGAACGGTCAGCCCCAGCATTTT. Its translation is CASSLGGNGQPQHF. The genes are TRBV27 and TRBJ1-5; maybe TRBD1 (5 bases). Trimming removed 2 bases at V and 6 bases at J, with 11 bases between. The CDR3 contains 14 residues. Germline CDR1 and CDR2: MNHEY and SMNVEV (reference sequence).

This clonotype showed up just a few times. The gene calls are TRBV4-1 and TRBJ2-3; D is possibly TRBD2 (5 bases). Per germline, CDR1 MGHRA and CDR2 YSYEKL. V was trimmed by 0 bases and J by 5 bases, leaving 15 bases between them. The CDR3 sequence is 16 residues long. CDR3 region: CASSQEGGGVGDTQYF. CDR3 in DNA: TGCGCCAGCAGCCAAGAGGGTGGAGGAGTTGGAGATACGCAGTATTTT.

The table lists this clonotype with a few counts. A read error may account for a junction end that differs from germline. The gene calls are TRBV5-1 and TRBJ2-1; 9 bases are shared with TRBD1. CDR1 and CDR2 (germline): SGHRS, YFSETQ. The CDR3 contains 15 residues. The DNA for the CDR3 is TGCGCCAGCAGTTTGGGGACAGGGAAATCGGATGAGCAGTTCTTC. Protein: CASSLGTGKSDEQFF.

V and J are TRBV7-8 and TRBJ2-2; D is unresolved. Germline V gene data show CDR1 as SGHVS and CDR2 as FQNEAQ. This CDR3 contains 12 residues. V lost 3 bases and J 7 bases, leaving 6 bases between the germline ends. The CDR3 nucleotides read TGTGCCAGCAGCTTTGGTGACGGGGAGCTGTTTTTT. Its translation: CASSFGDGELFF.

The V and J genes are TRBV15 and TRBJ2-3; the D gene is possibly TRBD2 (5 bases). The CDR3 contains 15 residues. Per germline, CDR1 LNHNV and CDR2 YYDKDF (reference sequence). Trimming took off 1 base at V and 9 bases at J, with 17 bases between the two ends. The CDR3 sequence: CATSRGEIAVWTQYF. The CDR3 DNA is TGTGCCACCAGCAGAGGGGAGATCGCCGTTTGGACGCAGTATTTT.